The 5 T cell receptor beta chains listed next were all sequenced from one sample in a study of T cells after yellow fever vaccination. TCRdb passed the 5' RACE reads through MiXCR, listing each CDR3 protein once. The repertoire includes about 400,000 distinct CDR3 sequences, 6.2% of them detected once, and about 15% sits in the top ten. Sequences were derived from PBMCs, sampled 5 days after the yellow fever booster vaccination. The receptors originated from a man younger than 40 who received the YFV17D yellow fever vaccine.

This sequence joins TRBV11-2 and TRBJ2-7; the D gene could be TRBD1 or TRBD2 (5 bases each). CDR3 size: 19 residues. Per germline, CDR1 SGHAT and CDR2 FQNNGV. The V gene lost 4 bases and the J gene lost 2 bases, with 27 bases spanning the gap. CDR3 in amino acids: CASSSPYGTHPYSPYEQYF. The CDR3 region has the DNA TGTGCCAGCAGCTCCCCTTACGGGACCCACCCCTATAGTCCCTACGAGCAGTACTTC.

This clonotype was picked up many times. DNA of the CDR3: TGTGCCATCAGCTACGAGGGACGGGGTAATGAAAAACTGTTTTTT. This codes for CAISYEGRGNEKLFF. V is TRBV10-3 and J is TRBJ1-4, with D maybe TRBD1 (5 bases). Germline CDR1 is ENHRY and CDR2 is SYGVKD. The CDR3 loop spans 15 amino acids. V lost 6 bases, J lost 4 bases, and 15 bases lay in between.

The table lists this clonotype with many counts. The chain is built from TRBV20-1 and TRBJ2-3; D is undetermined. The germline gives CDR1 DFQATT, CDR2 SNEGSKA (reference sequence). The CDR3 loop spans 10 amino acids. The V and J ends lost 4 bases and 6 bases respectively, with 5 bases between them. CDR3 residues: CSAIYDTQYF. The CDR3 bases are TGCAGTGCTATTTACGATACGCAGTATTTT.

The CDR3 loop reads CASRPLGFTDTQYF. The CDR3 nucleotides are TGTGCCAGCCGGCCCCTGGGATTCACAGATACGCAGTATTTT. The rearrangement links TRBV12-3 or TRBV12-4 to TRBJ2-3, with D uncertain. Trimming shortened V by 8 bases and J by 2 bases, and 14 bases separated the two germline ends. The CDR3 runs to 14 residues.

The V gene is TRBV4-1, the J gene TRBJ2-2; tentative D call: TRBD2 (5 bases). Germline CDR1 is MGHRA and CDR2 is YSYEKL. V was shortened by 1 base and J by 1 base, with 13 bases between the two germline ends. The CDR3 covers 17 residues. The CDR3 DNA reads TGCGCCAGCAGCCAAGTTTGGTCGGGATTGAACACCGGGGAGCTGTTTTTT. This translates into CASSQVWSGLNTGELFF.